The T cell receptor (gamma chain) under discussion was sequenced for a study of gamma delta lymphoproliferative disorders and STAT genes. Study-level points and caveats: Nearly all major patient gamma and delta clonotypes were public.

PBMCs from patients and controls supplied the genomic DNA for sequencing. TCRdb called clones anew from the multiplex PCR reads with CATT. The sample includes around 2,200 gamma-chain clones, roughly 8.9% of them seen just once. This clone was observed a handful of times. Its antigen is still unknown. The CDR3 extends over 15 amino acids. V shed 5 bases, J shed 2 bases, and the junction held 12 bases outside the gene matches. Germline loops: CDR1 VTNTFY, CDR2 YDVSTARD (reference sequence). Sequencing was done on a sample of blood. The origin of this receptor is a human donor with gamma-delta T-cell large granular lymphocyte leukemia. The chain uses TRGV3 and TRGJ1 or TRGJ2. Here the J gene came from matching the DNA to germline, since TCRdb omits it. The CDR3 DNA sequence: TGTGCCACCTGGGGATCTTACCTTTATTATTATAAGAAACTCTTT. This translates into CATWGSYLYYYKKLF.